Listed here is a single TCR beta chain. The table lists this clonotype with many counts. Its antigen is not yet known. Base qualities are not recorded, but no much larger clone differs from it by a single base. Hyperthyroidism was defined as stable when no progression to ophthalmopathy occurred within 18 months of follow-up. Hyperthyroidism patients were newly diagnosed, with disease duration under 2 months, and aged 18 to 65 years. Patients with other autoimmune diseases, uncontrolled infections, pregnancy or lactation were excluded. Diagnosis relied on clinical symptoms, serum thyroxine, TRAb, thyroid ultrasound and orbital computed tomography. Ficoll-Paque density gradient centrifugation was used to isolate PBMCs from around 10 ml of fresh peripheral blood. Trizol reagent was used to extract the total RNA, and its quality was then checked on an Agilent 2100 Bioanalyzer. TCR beta CDR3 regions were amplified from RNA transcripts for repertoire sequencing. The first round was an RT-PCR using HTBI primers with the Qiagen OneStep RT-PCR kit, and this first round was followed by a second-round multiplex PCR, then size selection and purification. Libraries were sequenced paired-end with 100 bp reads on an Illumina HiSeq2000. The authors' analysis ran thus. SOAPnuke was used to process the reads, removing any read that contained adapters or uncalled bases, had a mean Phred below 15, or lacked an exact match to the constant primer or identifier. COPE v1.2.5 was used to merge high-quality paired reads. Each unique nucleotide sequence was treated as a clonotype, and MiTCR v1.1 was used to align the clonotypes to the IMGT TRB V, D and J references. Only V-J combinations with frequency above 0.0001 were analysed, covering around 99% of repertoires. For each V-J combination, a TCR clonal expansion and chaos score was defined as F50 clonal expansion divided by the chaos observed in the TCRdist matrix. Features were reduced by Welch's t-statistics and random forest to approximately 13 V-J combinations, which fed a naive Bayes classifier. The similarity between thyroid and blood repertoires was quantified using the Morisita-Horn index. The public reads were run again by TCRdb, first through fastp at Q25 and then through MiXCR, and only productive beta chains were kept. Here each entry gathers all rows of one CDR3 protein and keeps the most common genes and DNA. The V and J calls and clone size are TCRdb's, not the authors'. Counted in this sample were some 410,000 distinct CDR3 sequences; about 21% of them appeared once. The ten largest make up 2.5% to 3% of the sample.

The sample is drawn from a study of Graves' ophthalmopathy and Graves' hyperthyroidism listed by TCRdb under 2018. Background on the whole study: Peripheral blood samples were taken at the time of initial diagnosis, before any treatment was given. For independent validation, a separate cohort was made up of approximately 19 hyperthyroidism patients plus 17 patients who later progressed from hyperthyroidism to ophthalmopathy. To explore V-J signatures that separate ophthalmopathy from hyperthyroidism, a discovery set of about 96 patients was enrolled, consisting of 40 to 45 with ophthalmopathy and 57 with stable hyperthyroidism. The 95 to 100 discovery patients were divided at random into training and test sets in a 7:3 ratio. Following sample collection, hyperthyroidism patients were given methimazole at a starting dose of 30 mg daily, and ophthalmopathy patients were given high-dose intravenous methylprednisolone. In total, 135 blood samples were TCR-sequenced: around 42 ophthalmopathy, some 75 hyperthyroidism and approximately 17 hyperthyroidism-to-ophthalmopathy patients. To tell Graves' ophthalmopathy apart from Graves' hyperthyroidism, and to predict which patients would progress to ophthalmopathy, the study relied on TCR beta repertoire signatures. In roughly six hyperthyroidism patients, the T-cell repertoire of thyroid tissue was compared with the T-cell repertoire of blood.

V lost 4 bases and J lost 0 bases, and the count of bases not matched to a germline gene is 4. Based on the germline V gene (reference sequence), the CDR1 and CDR2 sequences are DFQATT and SNEGSKA. Measured from the cysteine to the phenylalanine, the CDR3 is 15 residues long. Here the CDR3 DNA is all that survives: 45 bases in frame from base 1. Study-level results and caveats: In cross-validation, the 13-signature model distinguished ophthalmopathy from stable hyperthyroidism with nearly 90% sensitivity and roughly 81% specificity, and in the test set the corresponding values were approximately 80% and 68%. Most of the expanded thyroid clonotypes with a frequency above 0.001 were also detected in blood, and it was suggested that the thyroid immune response may be reflected by blood repertoires. Sample size was not predetermined statistically, and investigators were not blinded to group allocation. In validation, the model predicted ophthalmopathy progression with about 71% sensitivity and roughly 72% specificity; fewer than 15 predicted patients were CT-confirmed with GO in a median of 6.5 months.

The clonotype comes from a woman aged 18-29 years with stable Graves' hyperthyroidism. Donor details come from another sample of the same person, matched by shared clones. The chain is made from TRBV20-1 and TRBJ2-4; the central 9 bases match TRBD1. The sample taken for sequencing was peripheral blood. For the CDR3, the sequence is CSANRGPGAKNIQYF. The DNA is TGCAGTGCTAACAGGGGGCCGGGAGCCAAAAACATTCAGTACTTC.